One and the same sample provided the 5 T cell receptor beta chains below, sequenced in a study of CD8 T cells in Susac syndrome. It was with random hexamers that 0.5 to 1 ug RNA was reverse transcribed. TCRdb used MiXCR to reprocess the immunoSEQ multiplex PCR reads, holding one entry per CDR3 protein. Of about 150,000 distinct CDR3 sequences listed, nearly 97% are singletons. Sequencing input: CD8+ T cells from PBMCs. Receptor source: a human donor with multiple sclerosis.

The rearrangement links TRBV13 to TRBJ2-2; 15 bases are a match to TRBD2. V trimming: 5 bases; J trimming: 2 bases; junction bases outside the gene matches: 6. The V gene's germline CDR1 is PRHDT and CDR2 FYEKMQ (reference sequence). The CDR3 has 18 residues. CDR3 sequence: CASSRGLAGGLNTGELFF. The CDR3 nucleotides read TGTGCCAGCAGCCGCGGACTAGCGGGGGGGCTCAACACCGGGGAGCTGTTTTTT.

V and J are TRBV7-9 and TRBJ2-1, with D uncertain. From germline, CDR1 is SEHNR and CDR2 FQNEAQ (reference sequence). V was pared by 10 bases and J by 4 bases, with 14 bases between. The CDR3 sequence is 13 residues long. The CDR3 protein is CANSRVLYNEQFF. As DNA, the CDR3 is TGTGCCAATAGTCGAGTATTGTACAATGAGCAGTTCTTC. Supplemented by reference TRBV7-9 and TRBJ2-1, the full variable domain reads DTGVSQNPRHKITKRGQNVTFRCDPISEHNRLYWYRQTLGQGPEFLTYFQNEAQLEKSRLLSDRFSAERPKGSFSTLEIQRTEQGDSAMYLCANSRVLYNEQFFGPGTRLTVL.

This chain connects TRBV29-1 to TRBJ2-2, with D tentatively TRBD1 (6 bases). The germline V gene has CDR1 SQVTM and CDR2 ANQGSEA. V shed 6 bases and J shed 3 bases, with 23 bases lying between them. This CDR3 has 17 amino acids. The CDR3 DNA sequence: TGCAGCGTCCTCGGTGTGGGGGCTCAGGGACACACCGGGGAGCTGTTTTTT. Protein product: CSVLGVGAQGHTGELFF.

This chain uses TRBV27 with TRBJ1-5, with D possibly being TRBD1 (5 bases). Germline-derived CDR1 and CDR2 are MNHEY and SMNVEV (reference sequence). The CDR3 extends over 14 amino acids. Trimming took off 3 bases at V and 3 bases at J, with 9 bases between the two ends. The CDR3 loop is CASSFGGNNQPQHF. The CDR3 DNA is TGTGCCAGCAGTTTTGGGGGAAACAATCAGCCCCAGCATTTT.

The V and J genes are TRBV19 and TRBJ1-5; possible D gene TRBD1, 5 bases. The CDR3 contains 14 residues. From germline, CDR1 is LNHDA and CDR2 SQIVND (reference sequence). V was cut by 7 bases and J by 5 bases, with 15 bases left in between. The CDR3 reads CASKGREVYQPQHF. CDR3 nucleotides: TGTGCCAGTAAGGGCAGGGAGGTTTATCAGCCCCAGCATTTT.